Listed here are 14 T cell receptor beta chains from one sample, sequenced in a study of T-cell memory formation after mild COVID-19. A single record per CDR3 protein comes from TCRdb applying MiXCR to the 5' RACE reads. This table holds over 300,000 distinct CDR3 sequences, 20% to 25% found once. The source material was PBMCs or a T cell subset sorted from them (not recorded which). The receptors stem from a man aged 18 to 35 who had mild COVID-19 (a few samples of this study predate the infection). Cell type and time point are not known.

This clonotype turned up a few times. The gene calls are TRBV7-8 and TRBJ1-1; 8 positions match TRBD1. The V gene end was trimmed by 6 bases and the J gene end by 8 bases; junction bases not matched to a gene: 5. Germline assignment: CDR1 SGHVS and CDR2 FQNEAQ. This CDR3 is 12 amino acids long. The CDR3 coding sequence is TGTGCCAGCAGGACAGGGGAAAGGGAAGCTTTCTTT. As protein: CASRTGEREAFF. Filled out from reference TRBV7-8 and TRBJ1-1, the complete variable domain reads GAGVSQSPRYKVAKRGQDVALRCDPISGHVSLFWYQQALGQGPEFLTYFQNEAQLDKSGLPSDRFFAERPEGSVSTLKIQRTQQEDSAVYLCASRTGEREAFFGQGTRLTVV.

This clonotype was seen more than once but under ten times. This chain links TRBV28 with TRBJ2-5; the match to TRBD1 covers 9 bases. The CDR3 extends over 14 amino acids. The ends lost 9 bases at V and 4 bases at J; junction bases unmatched: 9. Germline CDR1 reads MDHEN; CDR2 reads SYDVKM. As DNA, the CDR3 is TGTGCCAGTTTGGACAGGGGCCACCCAGAGACCCAGTACTTC. This sequence encodes CASLDRGHPETQYF.

This clonotype was picked up a small number of times. V and J are TRBV2 and TRBJ1-6; TRBD1 matches at 7 bases. After removal of 6 bases from V and 10 bases from J, the junction contained 9 bases not matched to a gene. CDR1 is SNHLY and CDR2 is FYNNEI in the germline V gene. CDR3 length: 14 residues. The CDR3 sequence is CASSRQGLGSPLHF. The CDR3 DNA reads as TGTGCCAGCAGCAGACAGGGCCTGGGATCACCCCTCCACTTT.

The genes are TRBV7-2 and TRBJ1-5; D is possibly TRBD1 (6 bases). The V gene lost 5 bases and the J gene lost 7 bases, with 18 bases spanning the gap. Germline values: CDR1 SGHTA, CDR2 FQGNSA. This CDR3 region has 15 residues. The CDR3 is CASSIQGGEKQPQHF. The CDR3 region has the DNA TGTGCCAGCAGCATACAGGGAGGGGAGAAGCAGCCCCAGCATTTT.

V is TRBV5-1 and J is TRBJ2-2, with D possibly matching TRBD2 (6 bases). CDR1 is SGHRS and CDR2 is YFSETQ in the germline V gene. Trimming removed 4 bases at V and 4 bases at J, with 14 bases between. The CDR3 has 15 residues. The CDR3 coding sequence is TGCGCCAGCAGCCTCGGGGGTCCGGGCACCGGGGAGCTGTTTTTT. It is translated as CASSLGGPGTGELFF.

This chain links TRBV10-3 with TRBJ2-5; D is undetermined. V gave up 2 bases and J gave up 5 bases, with 6 bases separating them. Germline V CDR1 and CDR2: ENHRY, SYGVKD. The CDR3 contains 12 residues. The CDR3 loop is CAISEPRETQYF. CDR3 DNA sequence: TGTGCCATCAGTGAGCCCCGGGAGACCCAGTACTTC.

This clonotype was seen repeatedly, ten times or more. The chain is built from TRBV11-2 and TRBJ2-4, with D perhaps matching TRBD1 (6 bases). This CDR3 region has 13 residues. Germline loops: CDR1 SGHAT, CDR2 FQNNGV. With 4 bases removed from V and 5 bases from J, the gap between germline ends came to 9 bases. Written as DNA, the CDR3 is TGTGCCAGCAGCTCTGGGACACAAAACATTCAGTACTTC. It encodes CASSSGTQNIQYF.

This clonotype has only a few counts. The chain uses TRBV4-3 and TRBJ1-2; 8 bases fit TRBD1. This CDR3 is 16 amino acids long. Germline values: CDR1 LGHNA, CDR2 YSLEER. V shed 0 bases and J 7 bases; nucleotides not matched to a gene: 10. The CDR3 here is CASSQDSRTGSFGYTF. In DNA form, the CDR3 reads TGCGCCAGCAGCCAAGATTCCAGGACAGGGAGTTTTGGCTACACCTTC.

The chain employs TRBV18 and TRBJ2-3; 11 bases align to TRBD2. Germline V gives CDR1 KGHSH, CDR2 LQKENI. The CDR3 contains 18 residues. Unmatched junction bases numbered 7, after V lost 2 bases and J lost 0 bases. CDR3: CASSPGLAGGTSTDTQYF. In nucleotides, the CDR3 is TGTGCCAGCTCACCAGGCCTAGCGGGGGGCACTAGCACAGATACGCAGTATTTT.

The V and J genes are TRBV18 and TRBJ2-7; D gene ambiguous. V shed 2 bases and J shed 4 bases, with 12 bases lying between them. The CDR3 is 14 residues long. Per germline, CDR1 KGHSH and CDR2 LQKENI. The CDR3 region has the DNA TGTGCCAGCTCACCAGGCTCCCCTGGATACGAGCAGTACTTC. It yields the protein CASSPGSPGYEQYF.

This chain uses TRBV7-8 with TRBJ2-5, with TRBD2 matching over 8 bases. The CDR3 has 15 residues. Germline V CDR1 and CDR2: SGHVS, FQNEAQ. After removal of 3 bases from V and 5 bases from J, the junction contained 8 bases not matched to a gene. The CDR3, as DNA: TGTGCCAGCAGCTTTTATGGACTAGCTAGGGAGACCCAGTACTTC. Its protein product is CASSFYGLARETQYF. Variable domain in full (rest from reference TRBV7-8 and TRBJ2-5): GAGVSQSPRYKVAKRGQDVALRCDPISGHVSLFWYQQALGQGPEFLTYFQNEAQLDKSGLPSDRFFAERPEGSVSTLKIQRTQQEDSAVYLCASSFYGLARETQYFGPGTRLLVL.

This clonotype was counted a few times. The chain combines TRBV5-1 with TRBJ2-3; tentative D call: TRBD2 (5 bases). This CDR3 spans 15 amino acids. CDR1 SGHRS and CDR2 YFSETQ come from the germline V gene. V was cut by 3 bases and J by 3 bases, with 14 bases left in between. CDR3 region: CASSSRASVTDTQYF. CDR3 bases: TGCGCCAGCAGCTCGCGGGCATCTGTGACAGATACGCAGTATTTT.

V and J are TRBV7-9 and TRBJ2-5; TRBD2 is a possible D gene (6 bases). The germline V and J ends were trimmed by 5 bases and 2 bases, with 24 bases remaining between them. Germline V lookup: CDR1 SEHNR, CDR2 FQNEAQ (reference sequence). The CDR3 consists of 18 residues. The CDR3 coding sequence is TGTGCCAGCAGCCACCCCCGGGGACTCCACCCGACACAAGAGACCCAGTACTTC. As protein: CASSHPRGLHPTQETQYF. Full variable domain (outside the CDR3, taken from reference TRBV7-9 and TRBJ2-5): DTGVSQNPRHKITKRGQNVTFRCDPISEHNRLYWYRQTLGQGPEFLTYFQNEAQLEKSRLLSDRFSAERPKGSFSTLEIQRTEQGDSAMYLCASSHPRGLHPTQETQYFGPGTRLLVL.

This clonotype occurred many times. J is TRBJ2-7 and V is TRBV23-1; no clear D. TRBV23-1 is sorted into the ORF group, with uncertain function. V lost 4 bases and J lost 5, with 6 bases in between. This CDR3 is 11 amino acids long. In DNA form, the CDR3 reads TGCGCCAGCAGTCGGAAGGACGAGCAGTACGTC. Translated, it gives CASSRKDEQYV.